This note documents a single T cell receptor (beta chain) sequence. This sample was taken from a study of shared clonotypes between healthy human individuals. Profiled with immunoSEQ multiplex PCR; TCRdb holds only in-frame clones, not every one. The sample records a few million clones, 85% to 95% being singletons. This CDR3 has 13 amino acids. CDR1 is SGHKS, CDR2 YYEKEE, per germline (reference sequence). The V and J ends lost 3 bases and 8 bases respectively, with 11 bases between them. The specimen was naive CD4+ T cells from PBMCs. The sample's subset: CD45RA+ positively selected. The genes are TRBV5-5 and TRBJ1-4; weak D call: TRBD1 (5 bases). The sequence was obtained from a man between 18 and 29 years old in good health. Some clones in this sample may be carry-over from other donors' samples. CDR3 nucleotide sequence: TGTGCCAGCAGCTCGGGACCCGGGGAAAAACTGTTTTTT. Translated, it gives CASSSGPGEKLFF.